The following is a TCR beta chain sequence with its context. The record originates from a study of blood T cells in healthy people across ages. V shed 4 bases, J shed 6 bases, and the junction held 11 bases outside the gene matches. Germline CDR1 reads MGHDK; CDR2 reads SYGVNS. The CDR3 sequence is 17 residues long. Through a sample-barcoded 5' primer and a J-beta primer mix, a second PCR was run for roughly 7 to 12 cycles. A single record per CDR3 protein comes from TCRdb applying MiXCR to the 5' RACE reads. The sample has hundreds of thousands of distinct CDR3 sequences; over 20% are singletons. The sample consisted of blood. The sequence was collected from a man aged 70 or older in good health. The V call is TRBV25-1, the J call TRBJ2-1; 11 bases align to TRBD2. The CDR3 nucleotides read TGTGCCAGCAGTGGATTTATAGCGGGAGGGCCTGGCAATGAGCAGTTCTTC. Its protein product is CASSGFIAGGPGNEQFF.